This TCR beta chain was profiled in a study of T-cell reconstitution after alpha-beta-depleted transplantation in children. Preparation of the TCRbeta library used unique molecular identifiers. Each CDR3 protein gets one entry after TCRdb re-called the PCR reads with MiXCR. The data contain about 420,000 distinct CDR3 sequences, 9.5% to 13% of them singletons. This clonotype was recorded many times. The clonotype originates from a human donor who donated a stem cell graft to a child with acute myeloid leukemia. Sequenced here: PBMCs from the stem cell graft donor, sampled from the stem cell graft.

The CDR3 protein is CATSRDRAIGNTIYF. The CDR3 coding sequence is TGTGCCACCAGCAGAGATAGGGCAATTGGAAACACCATATATTTT. V and J are TRBV15 and TRBJ1-3; unclear D gene. This CDR3 spans 15 amino acids. Germline V gives CDR1 LNHNV, CDR2 YYDKDF (reference sequence). Trimming removed 0 bases from V and 3 bases from J, with 9 bases in between.